This T cell receptor (beta chain) comes out of a study of cytomegalovirus exposure and HLA in healthy donors. On this clone itself: Its antigen is as yet unknown.

Using immunoSEQ multiplex PCR, the repertoire was profiled, and TCRdb retains in-frame clones only, with some absent. The sample gives approximately 280,000 clones, 80% to 90% of which show up once; roughly 1% is in the top ten. Whole-study findings and limits: The authors enumerated 150 to 200 TCR beta chains as linked to cytomegalovirus. Subsequent analysis found a tendency for first-cohort TCR clusters to co-occur within the roughly 130 validation repertoires.

The germline V gene has CDR1 MDHEN and CDR2 SYDVKM. The junction had 9 bases not matched to a gene; V was cut back by 1 base and J by 4 bases. The CDR3 spans 16 residues. While the first cohort had fewer than 850 subjects, the donors belonged to the separate validation cohort of 100 to 150 subjects. V gene TRBV28 combines with J gene TRBJ1-2; 7 positions agree with TRBD1. Sequences were obtained from PBMCs. The source is a young woman in good health and CMV-seronegative. The CDR3 DNA sequence: TGTGCCAGCAGTTTATTAAGGGGACAGAGGCGCTATGGCTACACCTTC. Protein product: CASSLLRGQRRYGYTF.